One and the same sample provided the 17 T cell receptor beta chains below, sequenced in a study of blood T cell repertoires in COVID-19 (dated by TCRdb to 2018 to 2021). Library preparation was by the immunoSEQ multiplex PCR assay. TCRdb took this table from immuneACCESS and kept in-frame rearrangements with V and J called. Such tables lack part of the clones; where checked against another copy, unresolved V genes explain under half of the gap, and the rest is unexplained. Within this sample are 210,000 or so clones, with around four fifths of them counted one time only. The ten top clones hold roughly 2.9% of the sample. Sequencing input: peripheral blood. The receptor source for this set is a man aged 50 to 60 with active or convalescent COVID-19.

This CDR3 reads CASSFPRGKQYF. Written as DNA, the CDR3 is TGTGCCAGCAGTTTTCCCAGGGGGAAGCAGTACTTC. This rearrangement joins TRBV12-3 or TRBV12-4 to TRBJ2-7; the match to TRBD1 covers 7 bases. The CDR3 is 12 residues long. V lost 3 bases to trimming and J lost 8 bases; unmatched junction nucleotides: 4.

The chain links TRBV27 to TRBJ1-3; D is possibly TRBD1 (5 bases). This CDR3 has 16 residues. V was clipped by 5 bases and J by 4 bases, with 18 bases between them. In germline, CDR1 is MNHEY, CDR2 SMNVEV (reference sequence). The CDR3 nucleotides are TGTGCCAGCAGTATCATCTCGACAGTATTCGGAAACACCATATATTTT. Protein sequence: CASSIISTVFGNTIYF.

The chain uses TRBV6-5 and TRBJ1-1, with no clear D. Trimming stripped 8 bases from V and 0 bases from J, with 13 bases between. The CDR3 is 14 residues long. Per the germline V gene, CDR1 is MNHEY and CDR2 is SVGAGI. As DNA, the CDR3 is TGTGCCAGCGGGCAGCAACCCATGAACACTGAAGCTTTCTTT. Translating gives CASGQQPMNTEAFF.

The CDR3 reads CASKTPGDVGGYTF. CDR3 DNA sequence: TGTGCCAGCAAAACTCCGGGGGATGTAGGTGGCTACACCTTC. The rearrangement joins TRBV28 to TRBJ1-2; possible D gene TRBD1, 5 bases. With 7 bases removed from V and 7 bases from J, the gap between germline ends came to 19 bases. Germline loops: CDR1 MDHEN, CDR2 SYDVKM. The CDR3 is made up of 14 amino acids.

The chain combines TRBV10-2 with TRBJ1-6, with D unresolved. CDR1 is WSHSY, CDR2 SAAADI, per germline. The CDR3 has 14 amino acids. Trimming pared 2 bases from V and 7 bases from J, leaving 9 bases between. CDR3 region: CASSELSDNSPLHF. The CDR3 DNA is TGCGCCAGCAGTGAGCTTAGCGACAATTCACCCCTCCACTTT.

The chain links TRBV15 to TRBJ2-5, with 7 bases identical to TRBD2. Germline trimming cut 4 bases from V and 3 bases from J; bases unmatched to any gene: 11. The germline gives CDR1 LNHNV, CDR2 YYDKDF (reference sequence). This CDR3 is 16 amino acids long. The DNA of the CDR3 is TGTGCCACCAGCAAAATAGCGGGTCCCGGGGAAGAGACCCAGTACTTC. This encodes CATSKIAGPGEETQYF.

This chain joins TRBV7-9 and TRBJ2-1; 8 nucleotides match TRBD2. The CDR3 spans 15 residues. CDR1 SEHNR and CDR2 FQNEAQ come from the germline V gene (reference sequence). Trimming took 1 base from V and 10 from J; bases not matched to a gene: 9. The CDR3 nucleotides read TGTGCCAGCAGCTTAGGACGGGAGGGCCGGGGGGAGCAGTTCTTC. Amino acids: CASSLGREGRGEQFF.

The chain links TRBV11-2 to TRBJ1-1; D ambiguous. This CDR3 spans 18 amino acids. Deletions cut 3 bases from V and 1 base from J, with 21 bases between. Germline values: CDR1 SGHAT, CDR2 FQNNGV. CDR3 DNA sequence: TGTGCCAGCAGCTTCCCTACAACGGGCCGGGATTCGAACACTGAAGCTTTCTTT. Its translation: CASSFPTTGRDSNTEAFF.

In this sample, this clone turned up once. This rearrangement joins TRBV30 to TRBJ2-1, with 8 bases lining up with TRBD1. The CDR3 is 15 amino acids. In germline, CDR1 is GTSNPN, CDR2 SVGIG (reference sequence). V dropped 2 bases and J dropped 7; count of bases not matched to a gene: 10. Here the CDR3 reads CAWSSGQGGGNEQFF. For the CDR3, the DNA is TGTGCCTGGAGTTCAGGACAGGGTGGCGGGAATGAGCAGTTCTTC.

This rearrangement joins TRBV30 to TRBJ1-1; D is uncertain. V gave up 1 base and J gave up 1 base, with 7 bases separating them. CDR1 and CDR2 (germline): GTSNPN, SVGIG (reference sequence). This CDR3 comprises 13 residues. CDR3 in amino acids: CAWSAGANTEAFF. CDR3 DNA: TGTGCCTGGAGTGCGGGTGCGAACACTGAAGCTTTCTTT. The entire variable domain, with the rest obtained from reference TRBV30 and TRBJ1-1, is as follows: SQTIHQWPATLVQPVGSPLSLECTVEGTSNPNLYWYRQAAGRGLQLLFYSVGIGQISSEVPQNLSASRPQDRQFILSSKKLLLSDSGFYLCAWSAGANTEAFFGQGTRLTVV.

The V and J genes are TRBV29-1 and TRBJ2-5; 8 bases are a match to TRBD2. Unmatched junction bases numbered 6, after V lost 0 bases and J lost 0 bases. The CDR3 has 16 residues. Per the germline V gene, CDR1 is SQVTM and CDR2 is ANQGSEA. CDR3 region: CSVEDLKAGDQETQYF. CDR3 nucleotide sequence: TGCAGCGTTGAAGATCTAAAAGCGGGAGACCAAGAGACCCAGTACTTC.

This chain links TRBV30 with TRBJ2-2; 7 bases are shared with TRBD2. This CDR3 has 15 amino acids. CDR1 and CDR2 from the germline V gene are GTSNPN and SVGIG (reference sequence). With 3 bases clipped from V and 4 bases from J, the junction kept 8 bases outside the gene matches. CDR3 nucleotide sequence: TGTGCCTGGAGGCACCTAGCGGACCTCACCGGGGAGCTGTTTTTT. This encodes CAWRHLADLTGELFF.

This chain joins TRBV4-2 and TRBJ1-2; 7 bases are a match to TRBD1. V shed 2 bases, J shed 2 bases, and the junction held 5 bases outside the gene matches. This CDR3 region has 15 residues. Per the germline V gene, CDR1 is LGHNA and CDR2 is YNFKEQ. CDR3 residues: CASSQTGTENYGYTF. CDR3 nucleotide sequence: TGTGCCAGCAGCCAAACCGGGACAGAAAACTATGGCTACACCTTC.

The chain combines TRBV2 with TRBJ2-1; 7 bases align to TRBD2. The length of the CDR3 is 15 residues. Germline-derived CDR1 and CDR2 are SNHLY and FYNNEI. V lost 7 bases and J lost 3; bases outside the gene matches: 9. DNA of the CDR3: TGTGCCAGCAAGGGCGGCGGGGGACTCTACAATGAGCAGTTCTTC. Translating it yields CASKGGGGLYNEQFF.

The chain joins TRBV27 to TRBJ2-3; D not resolved. The V gene's germline CDR1 is MNHEY and CDR2 SMNVEV (reference sequence). The length of the CDR3 is 14 residues. The V end was cut by 5 bases, the J end by 0 bases, with 9 bases between. This CDR3 reads CASSLQASTDTQYF. The CDR3 DNA reads as TGTGCCAGCAGTCTGCAGGCAAGCACAGATACGCAGTATTTT.

V usage is TRBV9 and J usage is TRBJ2-1; 16 nucleotides agree with TRBD2. The germline V gene encodes CDR1 SGDLS and CDR2 YYNGEE. J was trimmed by 8 bases and V by 1 base; bases with no gene match: 6. CDR3 length: 17 residues. The CDR3 sequence is CASSVPGTSGRDDEQFF. The CDR3 bases are TGTGCCAGCAGCGTACCCGGGACTAGCGGGAGGGACGATGAGCAGTTCTTC.

The CDR3, as DNA: TGTGCCAGCAGCGTAGACTACACCGGGGAGCTGTTTTTT. Translating it yields CASSVDYTGELFF. The chain couples TRBV9 to TRBJ2-2; D is unclear. The CDR3 is 13 amino acids. Germline lookup yields CDR1 SGDLS and CDR2 YYNGEE. V was pared by 0 bases and J by 3 bases, with 3 bases between. Drawing the rest from reference TRBV9 and TRBJ2-2, the complete variable domain is DSGVTQTPKHLITATGQRVTLRCSPRSGDLSVYWYQQSLDQGLQFLIQYYNGEERAKGNILERFSAQQFPDLHSELNLSSLELGDSALYFCASSVDYTGELFFGEGSRLTVL.